Listed below are T cell receptor beta chains from one sample, sequenced in a study of OX40 agonist ivuxolimab in advanced cancers. Method: immunoSEQ multiplex PCR; TCRdb's copy keeps in-frame clones and lacks some. Seen here are about 36,000 clones, 74% observed once, and the top ten hold approximately 18%. Specimen: CD4+ or CD8+ T cells sorted from blood, collected in a trial of the OX40 agonist ivuxolimab. Receptors originate from an adult with an advanced solid tumor such as melanoma, head and neck, liver or kidney cancer. Each CDR3 is given with its conserved first and last residue. The order of the fields is D gene, J gene, clone size, V gene, CDR3 protein, CDR3 DNA. The D gene is left open where the match is weak. Not every row has a clone size; where given, it reads once, few, many or a size class.

D gene: TRBD1; J gene: TRBJ1-1; clone size: -; V gene: TRBV6-5; CDR3 protein: CASSGQGKPRTEAFF; CDR3 DNA: TGTGCCAGCAGTGGACAGGGGAAGCCTCGCACTGAAGCTTTCTTT
D gene: TRBD1; J gene: TRBJ2-5; clone size: -; V gene: TRBV9; CDR3 protein: CASSAGQGPQETQYF; CDR3 DNA: TGTGCCAGCAGCGCCGGACAGGGCCCACAAGAGACCCAGTACTTC
D gene: -; J gene: TRBJ1-5; clone size: -; V gene: TRBV6-1; CDR3 protein: CASSEGSNSNQPQHF; CDR3 DNA: TGTGCCAGCAGTGAAGGGTCCAATAGCAATCAGCCCCAGCATTTT
D gene: TRBD1; J gene: TRBJ1-2; clone size: -; V gene: TRBV5-6; CDR3 protein: CASSPGGTGDYGYTF; CDR3 DNA: TGTGCCAGCAGCCCGGGGGGAACAGGGGACTATGGCTACACCTTC
D gene: -; J gene: TRBJ2-5; clone size: -; V gene: TRBV19; CDR3 protein: CASSPYQETQYF; CDR3 DNA: TGTGCCAGTAGTCCGTACCAAGAGACCCAGTACTTC
D gene: -; J gene: TRBJ2-3; clone size: -; V gene: TRBV7-9; CDR3 protein: CASSTDVDTQYF; CDR3 DNA: TGTGCCAGCAGCACGGACGTGGATACGCAGTATTTT
D gene: -; J gene: TRBJ1-2; clone size: -; V gene: TRBV30; CDR3 protein: CASAPGASGYTF; CDR3 DNA: TGTGCCTCCGCTCCAGGGGCGAGTGGCTACACCTTC
D gene: -; J gene: TRBJ1-6; clone size: -; V gene: TRBV27; CDR3 protein: CASSFGGANNSPLHF; CDR3 DNA: TGTGCCAGCAGTTTTGGGGGGGCTAATAATTCACCCCTCCACTTT
D gene: -; J gene: TRBJ1-1; clone size: -; V gene: TRBV19; CDR3 protein: CASSIGDLTGGAFF; CDR3 DNA: TGTGCCAGTAGTATAGGGGACCTGACAGGCGGGGCTTTCTTT
D gene: -; J gene: TRBJ1-6; clone size: -; V gene: TRBV4-1; CDR3 protein: CASSQDLAGSPGIHF; CDR3 DNA: TGCGCCAGCAGCCAAGATTTAGCAGGGTCGCCTGGGATCCACTTT
D gene: -; J gene: TRBJ1-6; clone size: medium-sized; V gene: TRBV10-2; CDR3 protein: CASRTGSRGGDNSPLHF; CDR3 DNA: TGCGCCAGCAGGACGGGGTCGAGGGGAGGGGATAATTCACCCCTCCACTTT
D gene: TRBD1; J gene: TRBJ1-2; clone size: -; V gene: TRBV4-2; CDR3 protein: CASSSAGQGHVWYGYTF; CDR3 DNA: TGTGCCAGCAGCTCAGCGGGACAGGGACATGTGTGGTATGGCTACACCTTC
D gene: -; J gene: TRBJ1-2; clone size: -; V gene: TRBV9; CDR3 protein: CASSVSVPSDGYTF; CDR3 DNA: TGTGCCAGCAGCGTTTCGGTCCCAAGCGATGGCTACACCTTC
D gene: TRBD1; J gene: TRBJ1-5; clone size: -; V gene: TRBV12-5; CDR3 protein: CASGFGQGGQPQHF; CDR3 DNA: TGTGCTAGTGGTTTTGGACAGGGTGGGCAGCCCCAGCATTTT
D gene: -; J gene: TRBJ2-4; clone size: -; V gene: TRBV2; CDR3 protein: CASTPSNMRVLAKNIQYF; CDR3 DNA: TGTGCCAGCACCCCCTCCAACATGAGGGTACTAGCCAAAAACATTCAGTACTTC
D gene: -; J gene: TRBJ1-1; clone size: few; V gene: TRBV6-1; CDR3 protein: CASSEALRGAYTEAFF; CDR3 DNA: TGTGCCAGCAGTGAAGCGTTAAGGGGCGCGTACACTGAAGCTTTCTTT
D gene: TRBD2; J gene: TRBJ2-3; clone size: -; V gene: TRBV6-6; CDR3 protein: CASSFPPSGGAYTQYF; CDR3 DNA: TGTGCCAGCAGTTTCCCTCCTAGCGGGGGGGCTTATACGCAGTATTTT
D gene: -; J gene: TRBJ2-2; clone size: -; V gene: TRBV5-1; CDR3 protein: CASHPGPGNSGELFF; CDR3 DNA: TGCGCCAGCCATCCCGGCCCTGGGAATTCCGGGGAGCTGTTTTTT
D gene: -; J gene: TRBJ1-1; clone size: many; V gene: TRBV19; CDR3 protein: CASTLATEAFF; CDR3 DNA: TGTGCCAGTACGTTGGCGACTGAAGCTTTCTTT
D gene: -; J gene: TRBJ1-2; clone size: -; V gene: TRBV20-1; CDR3 protein: CSAGDWAGYTF; CDR3 DNA: TGCAGTGCTGGGGACTGGGCGGGCTACACCTTC
D gene: -; J gene: TRBJ1-5; clone size: few; V gene: TRBV30; CDR3 protein: CAWSGLAGNQPQHF; CDR3 DNA: TGTGCCTGGAGTGGACTGGCAGGGAATCAGCCCCAGCATTTT
D gene: -; J gene: TRBJ1-1; clone size: -; V gene: TRBV18; CDR3 protein: CASSPRAFEAFF; CDR3 DNA: TGTGCCAGCTCACCGCGGGCGTTTGAAGCTTTCTTT
D gene: TRBD1; J gene: TRBJ1-1; clone size: medium-sized; V gene: TRBV5-6; CDR3 protein: CASSLITWTGGSAEAFF; CDR3 DNA: TGTGCCAGCAGCCTGATAACTTGGACAGGGGGAAGCGCTGAAGCTTTCTTT
D gene: TRBD2; J gene: TRBJ2-1; clone size: -; V gene: TRBV4-1; CDR3 protein: CASSQDLSIAGGRYNEQFF; CDR3 DNA: TGCGCCAGCAGCCAAGATTTAAGTATAGCGGGGGGGCGGTACAATGAGCAGTTCTTC
D gene: TRBD1; J gene: TRBJ1-2; clone size: -; V gene: TRBV30; CDR3 protein: CAWSGRGLYGYTF; CDR3 DNA: TGTGCCTGGAGTGGCAGGGGGCTCTATGGCTACACCTTC